These 9 T cell receptor beta chains originate from one sample sequenced in a study of breast tumors, draining lymph nodes, adjacent tissues (dated by TCRdb to the mid-2010s). The axillary draining lymph nodes of breast cancer patients were the source of the lymph node samples. Libraries were prepared through multiplex PCR. Sequencing was carried out with an Illumina HiSeq 2000. TCRdb itself trimmed the public reads at Q25 with fastp, ran MiXCR and retained productive beta chains. For every CDR3 protein sequence, its rows merge into one entry that carries the most common genes and DNA. This sample has 200,000 to 250,000 distinct CDR3 sequences in its table, and less than 40% of those were observed once. Approximately 3.3% of the sample is in the top ten clones. Sequenced input: axillary lymph node tissue. The receptors stem from a female donor with breast cancer. Some clones in this sample may be carry-over from other donors' samples.

This clonotype occurred many times. J is TRBJ1-4 and V is TRBV30, with a tentative D call TRBD1 (6 bases). The CDR3 consists of 13 residues. The V gene lost 3 bases and the J gene lost 8 bases, with 13 bases spanning the gap. The germline V gene has CDR1 GTSNPN and CDR2 SVGIG (reference sequence). CDR3 sequence reads: CAWRHHRDEKLFF. The DNA for the CDR3 is TGTGCCTGGAGACACCACAGGGACGAAAAACTGTTTTTT. Supplemented by reference TRBV30 and TRBJ1-4, the full variable domain reads SQTIHQWPATLVQPVGSPLSLECTVEGTSNPNLYWYRQAAGRGLQLLFYSVGIGQISSEVPQNLSASRPQDRQFILSSKKLLLSDSGFYLCAWRHHRDEKLFFGSGTQLSVL.

This chain links TRBV5-4 with TRBJ2-2, with no clear D. Trimming cost V 6 bases and J 7 bases, with 13 bases left between them. The CDR3 sequence is 13 residues long. The germline V gene encodes CDR1 SGHNT and CDR2 YYREEE (reference sequence). CDR3 residues: CASNPGPIGELFF. CDR3 DNA sequence: TGTGCCAGCAACCCCGGACCGATCGGGGAGCTGTTTTTT.

A single count supports this clonotype. The chain is built from TRBV5-1 and TRBJ2-1; 13 bases fit TRBD2. Germline V gene sequence: CDR1 SGHRS, CDR2 YFSETQ. V shed 3 bases and J 6 bases; nucleotides not matched to a gene: 3. There are 15 residues in the CDR3. DNA of the CDR3: TGCGCCAGCAGCTGGGGACTAGCGGGGCCCAATGAGCAGTTCTTC. It encodes CASSWGLAGPNEQFF.

In the case of this clonotype: A much bigger clone sits one base away, suggesting this may be a read error. V is TRBV7-9 and J is TRBJ2-3; D gene uncertain. Germline V gene lookup returns CDR1 SEHNR and CDR2 FQNEAQ (reference sequence). This CDR3 contains 13 residues. The CDR3, as DNA: TGTGCCAGAAGCTTAATGATTACAGATACGCAGTATTTT. Its translation is CARSLMITDTQYF.

This clonotype was detected ten times or more. This sequence joins TRBV12-3 or TRBV12-4 and TRBJ2-2; D may be TRBD1 (6 bases). Trimming cost V 7 bases and J 4 bases, with 16 bases left between them. The CDR3 consists of 15 residues. The CDR3 protein is CASKPQGRITGELFF. The CDR3 nucleotides read TGTGCCAGCAAACCTCAGGGGCGGATCACCGGGGAGCTGTTTTTT.

The V gene is TRBV6-5, the J gene TRBJ2-7, with TRBD1 matching over 10 bases. Germline V CDR1 and CDR2: MNHEY, SVGAGI. The CDR3 has 17 residues. Trimming removed 2 bases from V and 2 bases from J; junction bases left unmatched: 9. DNA for the CDR3: TGTGCCAGCAGTTACGCATCCGGGACAGGGGTCCCCTACGAGCAGTACTTC. It codes for CASSYASGTGVPYEQYF.

V usage is TRBV5-4 and J usage is TRBJ2-2; D is unresolved. Per the germline V gene, CDR1 is SGHNT and CDR2 is YYREEE (reference sequence). There are 15 residues in the CDR3. V was trimmed by 3 bases and J by 8 bases, leaving 17 bases between them. CDR3 bases: TGTGCCAGCAGCTCGCGCGCGGCTTCGGCGGGGGAGCTGTTTTTT. Residues: CASSSRAASAGELFF.

This clonotype was found many times. V gene TRBV15 combines with J gene TRBJ2-7; a possible D gene is TRBD2 (6 bases). The CDR3 extends over 16 amino acids. V lost 0 bases and J 2 bases, leaving 14 bases between the germline ends. From germline, CDR1 is LNHNV and CDR2 YYDKDF (reference sequence). The CDR3 bases are TGTGCCACCAGCAGAGATAGGGGACTGATAGCCTACGAGCAGTACTTC. Its protein product is CATSRDRGLIAYEQYF.

This clonotype was recorded many times. The J gene is TRBJ2-2, the V gene TRBV7-9; 10 bases are shared with TRBD2. This CDR3 is built from 20 residues. V lost 4 bases and J lost 2; bases outside the gene matches: 16. Germline V lookup: CDR1 SEHNR, CDR2 FQNEAQ (reference sequence). CDR3 bases: TGTGCCAGCAGCTCTAGTGTGGGGCTAGCGGGAGTACGAAACACCGGGGAGCTGTTTTTT. This translates into CASSSSVGLAGVRNTGELFF.